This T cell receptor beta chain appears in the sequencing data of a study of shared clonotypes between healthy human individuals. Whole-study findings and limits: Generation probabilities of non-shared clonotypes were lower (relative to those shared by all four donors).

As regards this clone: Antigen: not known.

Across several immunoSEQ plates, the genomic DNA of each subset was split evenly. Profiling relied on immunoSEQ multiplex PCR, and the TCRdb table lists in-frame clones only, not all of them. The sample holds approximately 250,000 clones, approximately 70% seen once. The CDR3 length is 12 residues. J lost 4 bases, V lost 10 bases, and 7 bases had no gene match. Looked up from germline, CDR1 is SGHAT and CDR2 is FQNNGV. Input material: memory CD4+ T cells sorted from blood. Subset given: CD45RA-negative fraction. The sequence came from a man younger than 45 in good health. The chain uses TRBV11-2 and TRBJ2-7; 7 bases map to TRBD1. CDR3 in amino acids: CATTGQIYEQYF. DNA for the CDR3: TGTGCCACCACGGGACAGATATACGAGCAGTACTTC.